The clone carrying this T cell receptor beta chain appeared a single time. What it recognizes is unknown. This sample was included in a study of vaccination and CD4 T cells after COVID-19. About the research overall: At a median around 100 days (range 35 to 161) after diagnosis, post-COVID samples were drawn.

The sample's treatment: roughly 10-day PBMC culture with coronavirus spike peptide pools or control peptides (ViraFEST assay). The CDR3 totals 14 residues. With 6 bases removed from V and 7 bases from J, the gap between germline ends came to 18 bases. CDR1 is SEHNR, CDR2 FQNEAQ, per germline (reference sequence). Cultured CD4+ T cells had their DNA profiled by the Oncomine TCR Beta short-read assay. TCRdb reprocessed the PCR reads with MiXCR, giving one entry per CDR3 protein. The sample has 20,000 or so distinct CDR3 sequences; approximately 48% are singletons. The sequence came from a human donor who had recovered from COVID-19. Material: CD4+ T cells from blood, cultured in vitro. The genes are TRBV7-9 and TRBJ1-2; D is possibly TRBD1 (6 bases). The CDR3 nucleotides are TGTGCCAGCAGGGGCGGCACAGGGAAGGGTGGCTACACCTTC. Translated, it gives CASRGGTGKGGYTF. Using reference TRBV7-9 and TRBJ1-2 for the parts outside the CDR3, the full variable domain is DTGVSQNPRHKITKRGQNVTFRCDPISEHNRLYWYRQTLGQGPEFLTYFQNEAQLEKSRLLSDRFSAERPKGSFSTLEIQRTEQGDSAMYLCASRGGTGKGGYTFGSGTRLTVV.